This TCR beta chain was profiled in a study of shared clonotypes between healthy human individuals. The repertoire was sequenced with immunoSEQ multiplex PCR; TCRdb's copy has only in-frame clones and lacks some. The sample includes over a million clones, 95% to 97% of them seen just once. The ends were cut back, 3 bases at V and 8 bases at J, with 11 bases in the middle. The CDR3 is 13 amino acids. Germline CDR1 and CDR2: SGHNT and YENEEA. Findings and caveats of the study: Rarefaction showed that sequencing of sorted subsets was incomplete (despite large depth).

Comment on this clone: Its matching antigen is unknown.

This clonotype was sampled from a man aged 30 to 45 in good health. Specimen: naive CD4+ T cells sorted from blood. As for subset: CD45RA+ positively selected. The chain couples TRBV11-3 to TRBJ2-1; D is undetermined. CDR3 in amino acids: CASSFTIRDEQFF. The CDR3 DNA sequence: TGTGCCAGCAGCTTTACCATCCGGGATGAGCAGTTCTTC.